What follows are 10 T cell receptor beta chains derived from one specimen sequenced in a study of T cells in Graves' hyperthyroidism and ophthalmopathy (dated by TCRdb to about 2019). Receptor amplification or capture employed multiplex PCR. Instrument used: Illumina HiSeq 2000. The TCR beta CDR3 regions were amplified from RNA transcripts. The first round of RT-PCR for the TCR CDR3 was performed with the HTBI primer set and the Qiagen OneStep RT-PCR kit. TCRdb handled the public reads itself, with Q25 trimming in fastp and clone calling in MiXCR, and kept productive beta chains. Each record represents a unique CDR3 protein, reported with the most common genes and DNA among its rows. In all, the sample holds about 590,000 distinct CDR3 sequences, and about 15% of those were seen once. The ten largest clones take up under 8% of the sample. Source material: blood. The source of these receptors is a woman aged 25 to 45 with Graves' hyperthyroidism.

This clonotype was counted a few times. The CDR3 nucleotides are TGTGCCAGCAGTGAAAGGGCCCTTTTCACCGGGGAGCTGTTTTTT. Translated, it gives CASSERALFTGELFF. The rearrangement uses TRBV2 and TRBJ2-2; D call uncertain. Germline V gene data show CDR1 as SNHLY and CDR2 as FYNNEI. V was cut by 2 bases and J by 4 bases, with 11 bases left in between. There are 15 residues in the CDR3. The variable domain in full, completed from reference TRBV2 and TRBJ2-2, reads EPEVTQTPSHQVTQMGQEVILRCVPISNHLYFYWYRQILGQKVEFLVSFYNNEISEKSEIFDDQFSVERPDGSNFTLKIRSTKLEDSAMYFCASSERALFTGELFFGEGSRLTVL.

This clonotype has a handful of counts. The V gene is TRBV2, the J gene TRBJ2-1; 9 bases are shared with TRBD2. CDR1 SNHLY and CDR2 FYNNEI come from the germline V gene. CDR3 length: 16 residues. V lost 5 bases to trimming and J lost 3 bases; unmatched junction nucleotides: 8. The CDR3 loop is CASSYQGSGSYNEQFF. CDR3 bases: TGTGCCAGCAGTTACCAAGGTAGCGGGAGCTACAATGAGCAGTTCTTC.

V gene TRBV7-9 combines with J gene TRBJ2-3; no clear D. In germline, CDR1 is SEHNR, CDR2 FQNEAQ (reference sequence). Trimming pared 6 bases from V and 6 bases from J, leaving 7 bases between. This CDR3 is built from 11 residues. CDR3 protein: CASRSLDTQYF. CDR3 DNA sequence: TGTGCCAGCAGGTCTCTGGATACGCAGTATTTT. The full variable domain, with the rest looked up from reference TRBV7-9 and TRBJ2-3, is DTGVSQNPRHKITKRGQNVTFRCDPISEHNRLYWYRQTLGQGPEFLTYFQNEAQLEKSRLLSDRFSAERPKGSFSTLEIQRTEQGDSAMYLCASRSLDTQYFGPGTRLTVL.

Concerning this clonotype itself: A much larger clone lies a single base off, so this may be a read error. The chain links TRBV7-2 to TRBJ2-1, with D unresolved. The CDR3 covers 15 residues. Germline CDR1 is SGHTA and CDR2 is FQGNSA. In nucleotides, the CDR3 is TGTGCCAGCAGCCCCCCCCGCCGCGGTCACAATGAGGAGTTCTTC. Translated: CASSPPRRGHNEEFF.

This clonotype was detected only a few times. The V call is TRBV28, the J call TRBJ2-3; D possibly corresponds to TRBD2 (6 bases). Trimming shortened V by 4 bases and J by 11 bases, and 25 bases separated the two germline ends. Germline loops: CDR1 MDHEN, CDR2 SYDVKM. This CDR3 spans 16 amino acids. The CDR3 region is CASSSLGSGRTGGQYF. The CDR3 bases are TGTGCCAGCAGTTCCCTGGGTAGCGGAAGAACTGGGGGGCAGTATTTT.

This clonotype was observed at least ten times. The chain employs TRBV11-2 and TRBJ2-3; D remains ambiguous. From germline, CDR1 is SGHAT and CDR2 FQNNGV. Trimming pared 2 bases from V and 4 bases from J, leaving 22 bases between. The CDR3 is 18 amino acids. The CDR3 DNA follows: TGTGCCAGCAGCTTATTAGGTAGGGTGCGGCATTCAGCAGATACGCAGTATTTT. Residues: CASSLLGRVRHSADTQYF.

As for this clonotype: A much larger clonotype is one base distant, so this may be a read error. This chain joins TRBV5-1 and TRBJ1-4; D unclear. The germline gives CDR1 SGHRS, CDR2 YFSETQ. The length of the CDR3 is 12 residues. CDR3 amino acids: CASSLAGEELFF. In DNA, the CDR3 is TGCGCCAGCAGCTTGGCGGGTGAAGAACTGTTTTTT.

This clonotype was seen a few times. V gene TRBV15 combines with J gene TRBJ2-7, with 7 bases identical to TRBD1. The trim removed 0 bases at V and 4 bases at J, leaving 18 bases unmatched. The CDR3 contains 19 residues. Germline V gives CDR1 LNHNV, CDR2 YYDKDF (reference sequence). CDR3 protein: CATSREWDRHGSRAYEQYF. CDR3 in DNA: TGTGCCACCAGCAGAGAATGGGACAGACACGGTTCCAGAGCATACGAGCAGTACTTC. The full variable domain, its missing parts supplied by reference TRBV15 and TRBJ2-7, is DAMVIQNPRYQVTQFGKPVTLSCSQTLNHNVMYWYQQKSSQAPKLLFHYYDKDFNNEADTPDNFQSRRPNTSFCFLDIRSPGLGDTAMYLCATSREWDRHGSRAYEQYFGPGTRLTVT.

This clonotype was observed a few times. The chain couples TRBV5-6 to TRBJ2-5; the D is unclear. Germline assignment: CDR1 SGHDT and CDR2 YYEEEE. V dropped 0 bases and J dropped 2 bases, with 17 bases sitting between them. This CDR3 has 17 residues. In DNA form, the CDR3 reads TGTGCCAGCAGCTTGGTAACGACGGGCAGCCTACAAGAGACCCAGTACTTC. Translation: CASSLVTTGSLQETQYF. The full variable domain, completed using reference TRBV5-6 and TRBJ2-5, is DAGVTQSPTHLIKTRGQQVTLRCSPKSGHDTVSWYQQALGQGPQFIFQYYEEEERQRGNFPDRFSGHQFPNYSSELNVNALLLGDSALYLCASSLVTTGSLQETQYFGPGTRLLVL.

This clonotype was found many times. The chain joins TRBV10-3 to TRBJ2-1; unclear D gene. V was cut by 6 bases and J by 1 base, with 25 bases left in between. Germline CDR1 is ENHRY and CDR2 is SYGVKD. This CDR3 has 19 amino acids. CDR3 protein: CAISGATSLKFRSYNEQFF. The CDR3 DNA follows: TGTGCCATCAGCGGAGCTACCAGCCTTAAATTTAGGTCCTACAATGAGCAGTTCTTC.